The rows below give T cell receptor beta chains drawn from one sample of a study of T cells after yellow fever vaccination. TCRdb ran MiXCR on the 5' RACE reads and lists one entry per CDR3 protein. The table has around 310,000 distinct CDR3 sequences, over 8% seen once. Sequences were derived from PBMCs, sampled on the day of the first yellow fever vaccination. The origin of the receptors is a man aged 18 to 29 who received the YFV17D yellow fever vaccine. Both conserved end residues are part of each CDR3. D genes are given only for firm matches. The size of a clone is reported for some rows only, either as once, few or many, or as a class for expanded clones.

v_call	d_call	j_call	clone_size	cdr3_aa	cdr3_nt
TRBV25-1	-	TRBJ2-6	few	CASSGYLSASGANVLTF	TGTGCCAGCAGTGGGTACCTCAGTGCCTCTGGGGCCAACGTCCTGACTTTC
TRBV7-9	-	TRBJ2-5	many	CASSLADTKETQYF	TGTGCCAGCAGCTTAGCGGACACAAAAGAGACCCAGTACTTC
TRBV3-1	TRBD2	TRBJ2-1	few	CASSLAGLAGVGEQFF	TGTGCCAGCAGCCTTGCCGGACTAGCGGGGGTTGGCGAGCAGTTCTTC
TRBV6-5	-	TRBJ2-2	-	CASSYTDDGELFF	TGTGCCAGCAGTTACACCGATGACGGGGAGCTGTTTTTT
TRBV9	TRBD1	TRBJ1-3	-	CASSGGTGNSGNTIYF	TGTGCCAGCAGCGGGGGGACAGGAAACTCTGGAAACACCATATATTTT
TRBV4-3	-	TRBJ1-2	few	CASSHRDGNYGYTF	TGCGCCAGCAGCCACAGGGATGGGAACTATGGCTACACCTTC
TRBV20-1	-	TRBJ2-3	-	CSARTSTDTQYF	TGCAGTGCTAGAACCAGCACAGATACGCAGTATTTT
TRBV7-2	-	TRBJ2-3	few	CASSQASTSSTDTQYF	TGTGCCAGCAGCCAAGCTTCAACCTCTAGCACAGATACGCAGTATTTT
TRBV25-1	-	TRBJ2-3	-	CANSEPPRTQYF	TGTGCCAACAGTGAACCCCCCAGGACGCAGTATTTT
TRBV25-1	-	TRBJ2-6	-	CASTRDSSGANVLTF	TGTGCCAGCACCCGTGACAGCTCTGGGGCCAACGTCCTGACTTTC
TRBV15	-	TRBJ2-5	-	CATSRDRISRTRWETQYF	TGTGCCACCAGCAGAGACCGGATTTCCAGGACCCGGTGGGAGACCCAGTACTTC